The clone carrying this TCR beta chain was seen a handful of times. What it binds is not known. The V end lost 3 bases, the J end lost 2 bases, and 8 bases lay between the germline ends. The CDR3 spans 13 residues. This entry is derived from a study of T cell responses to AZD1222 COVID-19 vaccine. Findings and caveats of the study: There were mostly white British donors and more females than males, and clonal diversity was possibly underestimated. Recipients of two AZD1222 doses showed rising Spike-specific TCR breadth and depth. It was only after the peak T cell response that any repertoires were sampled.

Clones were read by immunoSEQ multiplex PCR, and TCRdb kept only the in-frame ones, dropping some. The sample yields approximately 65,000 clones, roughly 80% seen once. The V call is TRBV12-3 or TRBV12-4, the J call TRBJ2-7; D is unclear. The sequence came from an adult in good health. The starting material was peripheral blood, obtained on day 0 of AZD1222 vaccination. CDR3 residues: CASSFSLTYEQYF. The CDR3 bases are TGTGCCAGCAGTTTCTCCCTAACCTACGAGCAGTACTTC.